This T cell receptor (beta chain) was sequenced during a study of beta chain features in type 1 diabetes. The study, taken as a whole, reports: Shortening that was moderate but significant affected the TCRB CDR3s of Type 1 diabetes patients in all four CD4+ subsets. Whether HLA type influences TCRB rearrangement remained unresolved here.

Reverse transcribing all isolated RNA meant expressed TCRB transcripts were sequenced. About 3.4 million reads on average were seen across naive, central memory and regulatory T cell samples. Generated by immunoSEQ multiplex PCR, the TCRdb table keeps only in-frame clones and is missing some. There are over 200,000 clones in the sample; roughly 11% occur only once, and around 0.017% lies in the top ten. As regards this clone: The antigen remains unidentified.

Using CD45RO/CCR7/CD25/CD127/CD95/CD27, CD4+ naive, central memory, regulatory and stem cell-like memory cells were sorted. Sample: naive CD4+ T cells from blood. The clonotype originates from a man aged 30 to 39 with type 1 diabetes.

The CDR3 sequence is CASSVGSSGAQETQYF. The CDR3 DNA is TGTGCCAGCAGCGTAGGGTCTAGCGGGGCCCAAGAGACCCAGTACTTC. The chain carries TRBV9 and TRBJ2-5; TRBD2 agrees at 9 bases. V was clipped by 0 bases and J by 1 base; unmatched bases: 4. Germline V gene sequence: CDR1 SGDLS, CDR2 YYNGEE. The CDR3 is made up of 16 amino acids.